This entry lists 4 T cell receptor beta chains sequenced from one sample in a study of blood T cells in healthy people across ages (dated by TCRdb to 2015 to 2017). The receptor library was made with 5' RACE. Instrument on record: Illumina HiSeq 2500. A second PCR of roughly 7 to 11 cycles was performed with a sample-barcoded 5' primer and a J-beta primer mix. The public sequencing data were trimmed at Q25 with fastp and processed into clonotypes with MiXCR by TCRdb, which kept only in-frame beta chains. One record per CDR3 amino acid sequence lists the most common genes and DNA. The sample yields approximately 1,100,000 distinct CDR3 sequences; 35% to 55% were counted once. Of the sample, under 20% is held by the ten largest clones. Sample: blood. These receptors originate from a woman aged 60-75 years in good health.

This clonotype has a handful of counts. The J gene is TRBJ1-2, the V gene TRBV5-1, with 9 bases identical to TRBD1. Germline loops: CDR1 SGHRS, CDR2 YFSETQ. The CDR3 consists of 16 residues. The J segment lost 3 bases and the V segment lost 1 base, leaving 7 bases of the junction unmatched. The CDR3 DNA reads TGCGCCAGCAGCTTGCCATGGACAGGGGCGTACTATGGCTACACCTTC. As protein: CASSLPWTGAYYGYTF.

Concerning this clonotype: At one boundary the junction diverges from the germline segment, which might be a read error. This CDR3 is CASSPLAGGTDAQYF. The DNA for the CDR3 is TGTGCCAGCAGCCCCCTAGCGGGAGGCACAGATGCGCAGTATTTT. J is TRBJ2-3 and V is TRBV6-6; 11 bases fit TRBD2. Germline lookup yields CDR1 MNHNY and CDR2 SVGAGI (reference sequence). The CDR3 is 15 amino acids.

This rearrangement joins TRBV6-5 to TRBJ2-5; D may be TRBD1 (5 bases). CDR1 and CDR2 from the germline V gene are MNHEY and SVGAGI. The CDR3 extends over 13 amino acids. Deletions cut 5 bases from V and 5 bases from J, with 12 bases between. CDR3: CASSAFRAETQYF. The CDR3 coding sequence is TGTGCCAGCAGTGCGTTCAGGGCTGAGACCCAGTACTTC.

The CDR3, as DNA: TGCAGTGCTCGAGGGAGCATCTCCTACAATGAGCAGTTCTTC. It is translated as CSARGSISYNEQFF. The V gene is TRBV20-1, the J gene TRBJ2-1; D is possibly TRBD2 (5 bases). Germline-derived CDR1 and CDR2 are DFQATT and SNEGSKA (reference sequence). The V end lost 5 bases, the J end lost 0 bases, and 11 bases lay between the germline ends. The CDR3 contains 14 residues.